The 10 T cell receptor beta chains below all came from one sample that was sequenced in a study of beta chain features in type 1 diabetes. cDNA synthesis used the whole RNA isolate, giving expressed TCRB sequences. Repertoires were generated with immunoSEQ multiplex PCR, while TCRdb's copy carries only in-frame clones and drops some. The sample records 860,000 or so clones, about a sixth being singletons. Sequencing was carried out using naive CD4+ T cells from blood. The receptors stem from a woman under 30 in good health.

This clone has more than one count but fewer than ten. The V and J genes are TRBV28 and TRBJ2-7; no firm D call. The V end was cut by 5 bases, the J end by 4 bases, with 6 bases between. The V gene's germline CDR1 is MDHEN and CDR2 SYDVKM. The CDR3 has 11 residues. The CDR3 bases are TGTGCCAGCAGTCCGCAATACGAGCAGTACTTC. Translation gives CASSPQYEQYF.

The chain joins TRBV6-1 to TRBJ2-5; possible D gene TRBD2, 5 bases. With 3 bases removed from V and 5 bases from J, the gap between germline ends came to 10 bases. The CDR3 length is 13 residues. Germline V gene lookup returns CDR1 MNHNS and CDR2 SASEGT. In DNA, the CDR3 is TGTGCCAGCAGTGAGCGTCGGAGGGAGACCCAGTACTTC. Its protein is CASSERRRETQYF.

The chain uses TRBV9 and TRBJ2-1; 10 bases agree with TRBD2. The trim removed 3 bases at V and 8 bases at J, leaving 5 bases unmatched. CDR1 SGDLS and CDR2 YYNGEE come from the germline V gene. The CDR3 loop spans 14 amino acids. The CDR3 DNA reads as TGTGCCAGCAGCGCTCCTAGCGGGAGTGATGAGCAGTTCTTC. It translates to CASSAPSGSDEQFF.

This clone has more than one count but fewer than ten. This chain links TRBV28 with TRBJ2-2, with 13 bases aligning to TRBD2. Germline V gene data show CDR1 as MDHEN and CDR2 as SYDVKM. The CDR3 runs to 16 residues. The junction had 2 bases not matched to a gene; V was cut back by 6 bases and J by 1 base. This chain's CDR3 is CASRLAGGRNTGELFF. DNA for the CDR3: TGTGCCAGCAGACTAGCGGGAGGGAGGAACACCGGGGAGCTGTTTTTT. Combining the CDR3 with reference TRBV28 and TRBJ2-2 gives the whole variable domain DVKVTQSSRYLVKRTGEKVFLECVQDMDHENMFWYRQDPGLGLRLIYFSYDVKMKEKGDIPEGYSVSREKKERFSLILESASTNQTSMYLCASRLAGGRNTGELFFGEGSRLTVL.

This clone was seen a handful of times. The CDR3, as DNA: TGTGCCAGCAGCTTGGTTTATCCTAGCGGGAGTTTCTACGAGCAGTACTTC. Its translation is CASSLVYPSGSFYEQYF. The chain combines TRBV5-4 with TRBJ2-7, with 10 bases identical to TRBD2. After removal of 0 bases from V and 3 bases from J, the junction contained 9 bases not matched to a gene. This CDR3 is 17 amino acids long. Germline values: CDR1 SGHNT, CDR2 YYREEE (reference sequence).

CDR3 sequence (DNA): TGTGCCAGCAATGGACAGGTACAAGAGACCCAGTACTTC. Its translation is CASNGQVQETQYF. The chain is built from TRBV2 and TRBJ2-5; 7 bases are a match to TRBD1. V shed 7 bases, J shed 2 bases, and the junction held 4 bases outside the gene matches. The CDR3 extends over 13 amino acids. Germline CDR1 is SNHLY and CDR2 is FYNNEI. Full variable domain (remainder filled in from reference TRBV2 and TRBJ2-5): EPEVTQTPSHQVTQMGQEVILRCVPISNHLYFYWYRQILGQKVEFLVSFYNNEISEKSEIFDDQFSVERPDGSNFTLKIRSTKLEDSAMYFCASNGQVQETQYFGPGTRLLVL.

There are a few counts of this clone. The chain combines TRBV18 with TRBJ2-1; D not certain. The V gene lost 2 bases and the J gene lost 8 bases, with 10 bases spanning the gap. The CDR3 is 13 amino acids. Per germline, CDR1 KGHSH and CDR2 LQKENI. In nucleotides, the CDR3 is TGTGCCAGCTCACCAAGAACCCCGGATGAGCAGTTCTTC. Amino acid sequence: CASSPRTPDEQFF.

In its sample, this clone was seen a few times. The CDR3, as DNA: TGTGCCAGCAGCGTACGGGACAGGGACGAAAAACTGTTTTTT. Protein product: CASSVRDRDEKLFF. V gene TRBV9 combines with J gene TRBJ1-4; TRBD1 matches 9 bases. V shed 1 base, J shed 8 bases, and the junction held 3 bases outside the gene matches. Germline assignment: CDR1 SGDLS and CDR2 YYNGEE. CDR3 length: 14 residues.

The sample holds a few counts of this clone. The chain employs TRBV18 and TRBJ2-6, with unresolved D. With 1 base removed from V and 2 bases from J, the gap between germline ends came to 9 bases. The CDR3 spans 16 residues. CDR1 is KGHSH and CDR2 is LQKENI in the germline V gene. CDR3: CASSPLLGTGANVLTF. The CDR3, as DNA: TGTGCCAGCTCACCACTTTTGGGCACTGGGGCCAACGTCCTGACTTTC. Drawing the rest from reference TRBV18 and TRBJ2-6, the complete variable domain is NAGVMQNPRHLVRRRGQEARLRCSPMKGHSHVYWYRQLPEEGLKFMVYLQKENIIDESGMPKERFSAEFPKEGPSILRIQQVVRGDSAAYFCASSPLLGTGANVLTFGAGSRLTVL.

The genes are TRBV7-2 and TRBJ2-4, with D maybe TRBD2 (6 bases). CDR1 and CDR2 (germline): SGHTA, FQGNSA. This CDR3 is built from 16 residues. The ends were cut back, 1 base at V and 5 bases at J, with 15 bases in the middle. The chain's CDR3 is CASSLELAAGQNIQYF. The CDR3 coding sequence is TGTGCCAGCAGCTTAGAATTAGCGGCTGGCCAAAACATTCAGTACTTC.